This T cell receptor (beta chain) is from a study of vaccination effects on CD4 cells after COVID-19. With the ViraFEST assay, the study expanded antigen-specific CD4+ T cells using viral peptide pools, then sequenced them. Isolating CD4+ T cells followed more than 9 days of culture. Vaccine recipients had no previous SARS-CoV-2 infection; their nucleocapsid antibodies were negative. Worth noting for this clone: Its antigen is as yet unknown.

Only in-frame clones appear in the TCRdb table, and some are missing; sequencing was by immunoSEQ multiplex PCR. Counted here are about 25,000 clones, around 75% occurring once; the ten biggest clones make up around a tenth. Trimming left V 3 bases short and J 0 bases short, with 7 bases between. This CDR3 is built from 15 residues. Germline V gene sequence: CDR1 SGHRS, CDR2 YFSETQ. The sequence came from a human donor who received a COVID-19 vaccine. The genes are TRBV5-1 and TRBJ2-6, with unresolved D. The material sequenced was CD4+ T cells from PBMCs cultured with HCoV-NL63 spike peptides, taken before COVID-19 vaccination. The DNA for the CDR3 is TGCGCCAGCAGCTCCGCGAACTCTGGGGCCAACGTCCTGACTTTC. This encodes CASSSANSGANVLTF.